The clone carrying this T cell receptor (beta chain) has just one count. The authors' processing: Using reference gene primer amplification, nucleated cell counts were estimated. Some clones are missing from TCRdb's copy, which holds only in-frame ones; the method was immunoSEQ multiplex PCR. V and J calls and clone size are those listed in that table; D and trimming were worked out from the DNA. The sample has about 170,000 clones; around 80% are singletons. This record comes from a study of blood T cell repertoires in COVID-19. Germline V gene lookup returns CDR1 SGHTA and CDR2 FQGNSA. Trimming took 1 base from V and 1 from J, leaving 5 bases between them. The length of the CDR3 is 14 residues.

What was sequenced was PBMCs or T cells enriched from blood (not recorded which). The TCR was taken from a woman aged 50 to 60 in a cohort exposed to, infected with or recovered from COVID-19 (not recorded which). This chain connects TRBV7-2 to TRBJ1-5; no clear D. The CDR3 sequence is CASSLGESNQPQHF. DNA for the CDR3: TGTGCCAGCAGCTTAGGAGAGAGCAATCAGCCCCAGCATTTT.